This TCR beta chain was documented in a study of CD8+ T cells in alopecia areata (dated by TCRdb to about 2018). Regarding the research as a whole: The treated patients took part in an open-label pilot trial in which moderate-to-severe alopecia areata was treated with oral tofacitinib at 5 to 10 mg twice daily. Patients received tofacitinib for 6 to 18 months and were then followed off drug for 6 months to check for delayed response and recurrence. In treated patients, disease severity was measured using the SALT score, which gives the percentage of scalp surface area affected. To study T cell clonal expansion in alopecia areata, the researchers applied high-throughput TCRbeta sequencing to both the C3H/HeJ mouse model and human patients. On the human side, TCRbeta sequencing was run on scalp tissue and on sorted CD4+ and CD8+ peripheral blood T cells from healthy controls and from alopecia areata patients with either patchy or totalis/universalis disease. Biopsies were taken from tofacitinib-treated patients at baseline and at 4 and 24 weeks of treatment, and a later scalp biopsy was taken in several of the tofacitinib-treated patients. Scalp clonality was compared among normal scalp (n=4), patchy alopecia areata scalp (n=8), and alopecia totalis/universalis scalp (n=8). RNA was obtained with the PAXgene miRNA kit for fixed scalp, the miRNeasy kit for PBMCs, and the RNeasy kit for mouse skin. TCRbeta CDR3 regions were amplified by immunoSEQ multiplex PCR using 35 Vbeta forward and 13 Jbeta reverse primers. Beyond this particular receptor, the publication reports: Unlike mouse skin, which is dominated by gammadelta T cells, normal human skin has resident alphabeta T cells that are also sequenced, and this complicates analysis of the scalp TCR repertoire. During tofacitinib treatment, many expanded lesional clones remained in scalp and blood, and this persistence may partly explain relapse after treatment is stopped. Lesional scalp, especially in alopecia totalis/universalis, showed higher clonality and more expanded CD8+ clones than normal scalp, suggesting antigenic drive. Because the treated cohort was small and included a single nonresponder, larger studies are needed to assess links between baseline CD8+ expansion and response. TCR sequences shared between patients were less clear than in mice, possibly partly because of HLA diversity in the patient population. With tofacitinib, both scalp clonality and the number of expanded CD8+ clones among the top 100 scalp clones went down significantly.

As concerns this clone: Its recognized antigen is unknown. There are no base qualities to consult, and no much larger clone falls within one base.

Libraries were constructed by the immunoSEQ multiplex PCR assay. For TCR sequencing, RNA was extracted from every sample and reverse transcribed into cDNA to serve as template. First-strand cDNA was synthesized with SuperScript III using a 2:1 mix of oligo-dT and random hexamers. A synthetic immune receptor repertoire was used to assess amplification bias, and residual bias was removed computationally. The paper's data handling went like this. Raw reads were preprocessed for error removal, and CDR3 was defined according to IMGT conventions as running from the conserved cysteine to phenylalanine. Clonality was computed by normalizing Shannon entropy by log2 of the number of productive unique TCRs and subtracting the result from 1. Scalp TCRbeta sequences were cross-referenced with sorted blood CD4 and CD8 repertoires so that the CD4 or CD8 identity of scalp clones could be inferred. In its TCRdb copy, this immuneACCESS table keeps in-frame sequences only and misses some clones. Where compared with another copy, unresolved V genes explain less than half of these, and the others have no known cause. The V and J calls and clone size were taken over from that table, and D and trimming were inferred from the DNA. The sample table lists 150,000 to 250,000 clones, 58% of them with a count of one. The biggest ten clones account for 5.5% of the sample.

CDR1 and CDR2, looked up from the germline V gene, are KGHSH and LQKENI. Cut back by 8 bases and 3 bases, the V and J ends lie 14 bases apart. The CDR3 has 14 amino acids, counting the end cysteine and phenylalanine. The read is trimmed to its CDR3 DNA, 42 bases read in frame from base 1. Taken with the paper, the label for time point translates to: about 25 weeks on oral tofacitinib. Per the publication, the treatment or condition label means: oral pan-JAK inhibitor, 5-10 mg twice daily. Lesional scalp punch biopsies and peripheral blood were collected from alopecia areata patients. PBMCs were separated by density centrifugation and stained for CD3, CD4 and CD8, after which CD4+ and CD8+ T cells were sorted on a FACSAria.

The receptor was isolated from a human donor with alopecia areata. This chain is built from TRBV18 and TRBJ2-1; tentative D gene TRBD1, with 5 bases matching. Sequences were derived from CD4+ T cells sorted from blood, sampled at week 24, from a patient treated with tofacitinib. The CDR3 protein sequence reads: CASEDSINYNEQFF. Here is the DNA: TGTGCCAGCGAAGACAGCATCAACTACAATGAGCAGTTCTTC.